This TCR beta chain comes out of a study of spatial heterogeneity in lung cancer. Study information: In cases with available follow-up PBMC samples, these were sequenced at a median of roughly 24 months after resection. Study-level findings and limits: More often at tumor resection than at routine follow-up, ubiquitous expanded tumor TCRs were detected in the blood.

As to time point: blood at routine non-recurrence follow-up after resection. TCRs were sequenced from unsorted whole RNA of tumor, nontumor lung or PBMC. This clonotype has just a few counts. Its antigen is unknown. Germline V gene lookup returns CDR1 KGHSH and CDR2 LQKENI. The CDR3 has 16 residues. V lost 8 bases and J 0 bases, leaving 17 bases between the germline ends. All TCR cDNA molecules were individually tagged with a unique molecular identifier. Each CDR3 protein gets one entry after TCRdb re-called the 5' RACE reads with MiXCR. In the table there are about 25,000 distinct CDR3 sequences, about 6.3% of which are singletons.

This receptor was taken from a male donor with early-stage non-small cell lung cancer. The sequencing used PBMCs, collected at follow-up. The J gene is TRBJ1-3, the V gene TRBV18; the D gene is possibly TRBD1 (6 bases). The DNA for the CDR3 is TGTGCCAGCGCCTCCGGGACACCAAGCTCTGGAAACACCATATATTTT. Its protein is CASASGTPSSGNTIYF.